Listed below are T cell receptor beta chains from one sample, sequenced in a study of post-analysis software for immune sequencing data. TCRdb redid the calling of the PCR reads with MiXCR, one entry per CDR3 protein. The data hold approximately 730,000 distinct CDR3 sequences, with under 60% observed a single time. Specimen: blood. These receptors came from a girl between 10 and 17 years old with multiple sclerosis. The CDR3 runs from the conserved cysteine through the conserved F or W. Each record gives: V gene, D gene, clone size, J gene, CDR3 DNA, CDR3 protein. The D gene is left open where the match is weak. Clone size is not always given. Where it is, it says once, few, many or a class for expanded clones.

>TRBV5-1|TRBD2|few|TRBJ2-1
TGCGCCAGCAGCTCTAGCGGGACCTACAACAATGAGCAGTTCTTC
CASSSSGTYNNEQFF
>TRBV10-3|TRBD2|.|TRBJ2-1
TGTGCCACGACCGGACTAGCGGGAGCGAATGAGCAGTTCTTC
CATTGLAGANEQFF
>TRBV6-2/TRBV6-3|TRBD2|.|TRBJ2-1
TGTGCCAGCAAGCTACTAGCGGGAGACCACAATGAGCAGTTCTTC
CASKLLAGDHNEQFF
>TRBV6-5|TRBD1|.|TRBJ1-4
TGTGCCAGCAGTTGGAGGACAGGGCCCGCAACTAATGAAAAACTGTTTTTT
CASSWRTGPATNEKLFF
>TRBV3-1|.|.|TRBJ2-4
TGTGCCAGCAGCCAAGCCGTCTGGAAAAACATTCAGTACTTC
CASSQAVWKNIQYF
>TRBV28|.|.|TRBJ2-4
TGTGCCAGCAGTCCCAGGACTCTGGACATTCAGTACTTC
CASSPRTLDIQYF
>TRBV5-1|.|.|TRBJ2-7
TGCGCCAGCAGCTGGGAAGCTCGGGGCTCCCACGAGCAGTACTTC
CASSWEARGSHEQYF
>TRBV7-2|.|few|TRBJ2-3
TGTGCCAGCAGCCCAATGGAAGGGGATACGCAGTATTTT
CASSPMEGDTQYF
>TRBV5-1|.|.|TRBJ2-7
TGCGCCAGCAGCCCACTGGGGGGAGGCCTCTACGAGCAGTACTTC
CASSPLGGGLYEQYF
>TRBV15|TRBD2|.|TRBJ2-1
TGTGCCACCTTTTCTAGCGGCAAGAGCTCCTACAATGAGCAGTTCTTC
CATFSSGKSSYNEQFF
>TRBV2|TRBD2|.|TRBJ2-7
TGTGCCAGCATCAGAGGGGACGGGGGGAATCCCCACGAGCAGTACTTC
CASIRGDGGNPHEQYF
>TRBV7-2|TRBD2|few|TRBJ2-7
TGTGCCAGCAGCCCGTCAGCGGGAGGGTTCTACGAGCAGTACTTC
CASSPSAGGFYEQYF
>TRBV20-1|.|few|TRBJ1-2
TGCAGTGCTTCCATGTTTTCAGGGACTAACTATGGCTACACCTTC
CSASMFSGTNYGYTF
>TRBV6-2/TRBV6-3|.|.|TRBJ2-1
TGTGCCAGCAGTCCGCCGTCCGGGACCAGCTTCTGTGAGCAGTTCTTC
CASSPPSGTSFCEQFF
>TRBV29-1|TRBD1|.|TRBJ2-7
TGCAGCGTTGCTCAGGGGGCCAGCTCCTACGAGCAGTACTTC
CSVAQGASSYEQYF
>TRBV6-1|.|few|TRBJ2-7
TGTGCCAGCTCGGGGGCACCCTACCCCTACGAGCAGTACTTC
CASSGAPYPYEQYF